This TCR beta chain was sequenced during a study of blood T cell repertoires in COVID-19. Study information: The samples span acute and convalescent COVID-19 from the United States, Italy and Spain. T cells, B-cell-depleted T cells, or PBMCs supplied cDNA or gDNA.

In the original analysis: Researchers report that nucleated cell counts were estimated from reference gene primer amplification. Profiling relied on immunoSEQ multiplex PCR, and the TCRdb table lists in-frame clones only, not all of them. V and J calls and clone size are copied from that table; D and trimming were computed from the DNA. The profile shows about 72,000 clones, 82% of them singletons. The CDR3 spans 15 residues. With V trimmed by 4 bases and J by 4 bases, 7 bases remained unmatched. Germline V CDR1 and CDR2: SGHRS, YFSETQ. The sample taken for sequencing was peripheral blood. The origin of this receptor is a human donor in a cohort sampled during active COVID-19. The chain is built from TRBV5-1 and TRBJ1-4, with 7 bases that match TRBD1. The CDR3 coding sequence is TGCGCCAGCAGCCTGACAGGGTCTGTTAATGAAAAACTGTTTTTT. It codes for CASSLTGSVNEKLFF.